These T cell receptor beta chains were read from a single sample in a study of shared clonotypes between healthy human individuals. Profiled with immunoSEQ multiplex PCR; TCRdb holds only in-frame clones, not every one. The sample lists approximately 2.4 million clones; around 95% were seen once. The specimen sequenced was naive CD4+ T cells sorted from blood. The receptors were sampled from a man aged 18 to 30 in good health. Each CDR3 is given with its conserved first and last residue. Fields, in order: CDR3 length, clone size, D gene, J gene, V gene, CDR3 DNA, CDR3 protein. A D gene is named only where the DNA matches it firmly. Size tells how often a clone was seen (once, few, many) or the class of an expanded clone, and some rows leave it out.

length: 14
size: .
D: .
J: TRBJ2-3
V: TRBV5-4
DNA: TGTGCCAGCAGCCCATTCTTGGGCGCAGATACGCAGTATTTT
CDR3: CASSPFLGADTQYF

length: 13
size: .
D: .
J: TRBJ1-4
V: TRBV10-3
DNA: TGTGCCATCAGTGAGTCGGGGCAGGGGAAACTGTTTTTT
CDR3: CAISESGQGKLFF

length: 17
size: .
D: TRBD1
J: TRBJ2-7
V: TRBV11-1
DNA: TGTGCCAGCAGCCCAGGACAGGGGATATCAAGCTCCTACGAGCAGTACTTC
CDR3: CASSPGQGISSSYEQYF

length: 14
size: .
D: TRBD1
J: TRBJ1-2
V: TRBV4-2
DNA: TGTGCCAGCAGCCACGAGGACAGGGTGGGTGGCTACACCTTC
CDR3: CASSHEDRVGGYTF

length: 10
size: .
D: .
J: TRBJ2-5
V: TRBV20-1
DNA: TGCAGTGCTAGTGGGGAGACCCAGTACTTC
CDR3: CSASGETQYF

length: 15
size: .
D: .
J: TRBJ1-2
V: TRBV15
DNA: TGTGCCACCAGCATTAGCTTAGAGAGGAGGATTGACTACACCTTC
CDR3: CATSISLERRIDYTF

length: 15
size: once
D: .
J: TRBJ1-1
V: TRBV18
DNA: TGTGCCAGCTCACAACGACACGAGGCAGGCACTGAAGCTTTCTTT
CDR3: CASSQRHEAGTEAFF

length: 14
size: .
D: TRBD2
J: TRBJ2-5
V: TRBV19
DNA: TGTGCCAGTAGTACGAGCGGGGGAGGAGAGACCCAGTACTTC
CDR3: CASSTSGGGETQYF

length: 15
size: .
D: .
J: TRBJ2-4
V: TRBV28
DNA: TGTGCCAGCTCTGAGCCCCGAGGGTTTGGAAACATTCAGTACTTC
CDR3: CASSEPRGFGNIQYF

length: 13
size: .
D: .
J: TRBJ1-3
V: TRBV14
DNA: TGTGCCAGCAGCCCAGCCGGTGGGGACACCATATATTTT
CDR3: CASSPAGGDTIYF

length: 15
size: .
D: .
J: TRBJ2-5
V: TRBV27
DNA: TGTGCCAGCAGACCCCTTAGCGCAAGGGAAGAGACCCAGTACTTC
CDR3: CASRPLSAREETQYF

length: 13
size: .
D: .
J: TRBJ1-2
V: TRBV6-5
DNA: TGTGCCAGCAGGGACCCTTTGAACTATGGCTACACCTTC
CDR3: CASRDPLNYGYTF

length: 13
size: .
D: .
J: TRBJ2-7
V: TRBV10-3
DNA: TGTGCCATCAGCGACGGATCATACTACGAGCAGTACTTC
CDR3: CAISDGSYYEQYF

length: 14
size: .
D: .
J: TRBJ2-7
V: TRBV5-1
DNA: TGCGCCAGCAGAAATCCTAGCTTAGTCCACGAGCAGTACTTC
CDR3: CASRNPSLVHEQYF

length: 16
size: .
D: .
J: TRBJ2-5
V: TRBV11-3
DNA: TGTGCCAGCAGCTTAGGATTGAGTCAGGGTATGGAGACCCAGTACTTC
CDR3: CASSLGLSQGMETQYF

length: 15
size: .
D: TRBD1
J: TRBJ1-1
V: TRBV6-1
DNA: TGTGCCAGCAGTATGCACCGGGACAGGGGCACTGAAGCTTTCTTT
CDR3: CASSMHRDRGTEAFF

length: 13
size: .
D: .
J: TRBJ1-1
V: TRBV7-9
DNA: TGTGCCAGCAGCTTAGGCCGGGACTGGCCTGCTTTCTTT
CDR3: CASSLGRDWPAFF

length: 11
size: .
D: .
J: TRBJ1-4
V: TRBV20-1
DNA: TGCAGTGCTGGAATTTCAGAAAAACTGTTTTTT
CDR3: CSAGISEKLFF

length: 14
size: .
D: .
J: TRBJ1-4
V: TRBV11-2
DNA: TGTGCCAGCAGCTCCGGACAGCCTAATGAAAAACTGTTTTTT
CDR3: CASSSGQPNEKLFF

length: 15
size: once
D: TRBD1
J: TRBJ1-2
V: TRBV27
DNA: TGTGCCAGCAGTTTTCCCGGACAGGGAACCTATGGCTACACCTTC
CDR3: CASSFPGQGTYGYTF

length: 16
size: .
D: TRBD2
J: TRBJ2-2
V: TRBV6-4
DNA: TGTGCCAGCAGTGAGATATTTGGACTAGTACCCGGGGAGCTGTTTTTT
CDR3: CASSEIFGLVPGELFF

length: 13
size: .
D: .
J: TRBJ1-2
V: TRBV25-1
DNA: TGTGCCAGCAGTGAATCTAAAAACTATGGCTACACCTTC
CDR3: CASSESKNYGYTF

length: 15
size: .
D: .
J: TRBJ2-6
V: TRBV5-1
DNA: TGCGCCAGCAGCTTTCTAATCTCTGGGGCCAACGTCCTGACTTTC
CDR3: CASSFLISGANVLTF

length: 15
size: .
D: .
J: TRBJ2-5
V: TRBV7-7
DNA: TGTGCTAGCAGCTTAACGAACGAGCTCCAAGAGACCCAGTACTTC
CDR3: CASSLTNELQETQYF

length: 17
size: .
D: TRBD1
J: TRBJ2-3
V: TRBV14
DNA: TGTGCCAGCAGCCAAAACCCGACAGGGATCATGGCAGATACGCAGTATTTT
CDR3: CASSQNPTGIMADTQYF

length: 16
size: .
D: .
J: TRBJ2-3
V: TRBV28
DNA: TGTGCCAGCAGTTCCCCCGGGACCGAAAGCACAGATACGCAGTATTTT
CDR3: CASSSPGTESTDTQYF

length: 17
size: .
D: .
J: TRBJ1-5
V: TRBV15
DNA: TGTGCCACCAGCAGAGATAGGGGGACAAAAAGCAATCAGCCCCAGCATTTT
CDR3: CATSRDRGTKSNQPQHF

length: 14
size: .
D: .
J: TRBJ1-6
V: TRBV7-2
DNA: TGTGCCAGCAGCCTAGTAGAAGGCCGGGCACCCCTCCACTTT
CDR3: CASSLVEGRAPLHF

length: 11
size: .
D: .
J: TRBJ2-5
V: TRBV20-1
DNA: TGCACAGAGAGGCCCCAAGAGACCCAGTACTTC
CDR3: CTERPQETQYF

length: 15
size: .
D: TRBD2
J: TRBJ2-3
V: TRBV7-2
DNA: TGTGCCAGCAGCCGCCAGCGGGGGTACACAGATACGCAGTATTTT
CDR3: CASSRQRGYTDTQYF

length: 14
size: .
D: .
J: TRBJ1-1
V: TRBV5-1
DNA: TGCGCCAGCAGCTTACTCGTCGAGAACACTGAAGCTTTCTTT
CDR3: CASSLLVENTEAFF

length: 16
size: .
D: .
J: TRBJ2-7
V: TRBV5-4
DNA: TGTGCCAGCAGCTTAGGGTCGGGGGCCCTCTCCTACGAGCAGTACTTC
CDR3: CASSLGSGALSYEQYF

length: 13
size: .
D: .
J: TRBJ2-7
V: TRBV7-9
DNA: TGTGCCAGCAGCCTGGGACAAGGAGACGAGCAGTACTTC
CDR3: CASSLGQGDEQYF

length: 14
size: .
D: .
J: TRBJ2-5
V: TRBV18
DNA: TGTGCCAGCTCACCACCTAACGAGGTGGAGACCCAGTACTTC
CDR3: CASSPPNEVETQYF

length: 13
size: .
D: .
J: TRBJ2-7
V: TRBV5-1
DNA: TGCGCCAGCAGCCCCGGAGGGGGCCACGAGCAGTACTTC
CDR3: CASSPGGGHEQYF

length: 13
size: .
D: .
J: TRBJ1-1
V: TRBV30
DNA: TGTGCCTGGAGTATTAGGGGGAACACTGAAGCTTTCTTT
CDR3: CAWSIRGNTEAFF

length: 16
size: .
D: .
J: TRBJ2-5
V: TRBV5-6
DNA: TGTGCCAGCAGCTTGGCTTGGACAAATTATCAAGAGACCCAGTACTTC
CDR3: CASSLAWTNYQETQYF

length: 16
size: .
D: TRBD2
J: TRBJ2-5
V: TRBV18
DNA: TGTGCCAGCTCACCAATGGGACTAGCGGACCAAGAGACCCAGTACTTC
CDR3: CASSPMGLADQETQYF

length: 14
size: .
D: .
J: TRBJ2-7
V: TRBV6-5
DNA: TGTGCCAGCAGTTACTCGCCAGGCCTCTACGAGCAGTACTTC
CDR3: CASSYSPGLYEQYF

length: 17
size: .
D: TRBD2
J: TRBJ2-3
V: TRBV19
DNA: TGTGCCAGTAGTATAGGAGGGACTAGCGGGATGTCAGATACGCAGTATTTT
CDR3: CASSIGGTSGMSDTQYF

length: 15
size: .
D: .
J: TRBJ2-1
V: TRBV5-4
DNA: TGTGCCAGCAGCTTCGGGACTTTTCCTTCTAATGAGCAGTTCTTC
CDR3: CASSFGTFPSNEQFF

length: 16
size: .
D: .
J: TRBJ2-3
V: TRBV6-1
DNA: TGTGCCAGCAGTGAATACAGGACTTCTAGCACAGATACGCAGTATTTT
CDR3: CASSEYRTSSTDTQYF

length: 18
size: .
D: .
J: TRBJ2-3
V: TRBV11-3
DNA: TGTGCCAGCAGCTTAGAGGTAGGCGAGACTGCGAGCACAGATACGCAGTATTTT
CDR3: CASSLEVGETASTDTQYF

length: 17
size: .
D: TRBD1
J: TRBJ2-5
V: TRBV7-7
DNA: TGTGCTAGCAGCTATCGACTCCGGACAGGGAAGGGAGAGACCCAGTACTTC
CDR3: CASSYRLRTGKGETQYF

length: 14
size: .
D: TRBD2
J: TRBJ2-3
V: TRBV2
DNA: TGTGCCAGCACCGGGGGGGCTAGCACAGATACGCAGTATTTT
CDR3: CASTGGASTDTQYF

length: 13
size: .
D: .
J: TRBJ2-2
V: TRBV5-1
DNA: TGCGCCAGCAGCTTGGACAGGCCGCGGGAGCTGTTTTTT
CDR3: CASSLDRPRELFF

length: 14
size: .
D: .
J: TRBJ1-1
V: TRBV29-1
DNA: TGCAGCGTCTCCGGTGGCATAAGGAACACTGAAGCTTTCTTT
CDR3: CSVSGGIRNTEAFF

length: 16
size: .
D: .
J: TRBJ1-2
V: TRBV4-1
DNA: TGCGCCAGCAGCCAAGATCGAGGTTTTCCGGGTGGGAGCTACACCTTC
CDR3: CASSQDRGFPGGSYTF

length: 18
size: .
D: .
J: TRBJ2-7
V: TRBV2
DNA: TGTGCCAGCAGTGACTTAGTTTCGGGGAGAGTTAGCTCCTACGAGCAGTACTTC
CDR3: CASSDLVSGRVSSYEQYF

length: 13
size: .
D: .
J: TRBJ1-1
V: TRBV27
DNA: TGTGCCAGCAGTAGGACCCTTCACACTGAAGCTTTCTTT
CDR3: CASSRTLHTEAFF

length: 12
size: .
D: .
J: TRBJ2-7
V: TRBV5-1
DNA: TGCGCCAGCAGCGTACAGGGCTACGAGCAGTACTTC
CDR3: CASSVQGYEQYF

length: 12
size: .
D: .
J: TRBJ2-1
V: TRBV14
DNA: TGTGCCAGCAGCTCCTCTGGAGTAGAGCAGTTCTTC
CDR3: CASSSSGVEQFF

length: 12
size: .
D: .
J: TRBJ2-5
V: TRBV30
DNA: TGTGCCTGGAGTGGCTTACAAGAGACCCAGTACTTC
CDR3: CAWSGLQETQYF

length: 15
size: .
D: .
J: TRBJ1-5
V: TRBV6-1
DNA: TGTGCCAGCTTCTCCGGGGGCGCGGGCAATCAGCCCCAGCATTTT
CDR3: CASFSGGAGNQPQHF

length: 15
size: .
D: .
J: TRBJ1-2
V: TRBV5-1
DNA: TGCGCCAGCAGCTTCTCTCGGGACCTCAACTATGGCTACACCTTC
CDR3: CASSFSRDLNYGYTF

length: 16
size: .
D: .
J: TRBJ2-3
V: TRBV7-8
DNA: TGTGCCAGCAGCTTAGCAGGGCTAGAAGTCACAGATACGCAGTATTTT
CDR3: CASSLAGLEVTDTQYF

length: 14
size: .
D: .
J: TRBJ2-5
V: TRBV10-1
DNA: TGCGCCAGCAGTGAGTGGCGGGACCAAGAGACCCAGTACTTC
CDR3: CASSEWRDQETQYF

length: 16
size: .
D: TRBD1
J: TRBJ2-7
V: TRBV10-3
DNA: TGTGCCATCAGTGAGTCCGGGACAGGGGAATTCTACGAGCAGTACTTC
CDR3: CAISESGTGEFYEQYF

length: 15
size: .
D: TRBD1
J: TRBJ1-6
V: TRBV27
DNA: TGTGCCAGCAAAAGGACTGGACAGGGATTTACACCCCTCCACTTT
CDR3: CASKRTGQGFTPLHF

length: 18
size: .
D: TRBD2
J: TRBJ2-1
V: TRBV7-2
DNA: TGTGCCAGCAGCTCTACGGGTAGCGGGGGGGTATCCTACAATGAGCAGTTCTTC
CDR3: CASSSTGSGGVSYNEQFF